This TCR beta chain was sequenced in a study of cytomegalovirus exposure and HLA in healthy donors. Broader study findings: A later look showed TCR association rates differing by HLA locus, highest for DRB1 and lowest for HLA-C.

The count of this clone is one. Its matching antigen is unknown. In the PCR, 60 Vbeta and 13 Jbeta primers were used. Method: immunoSEQ multiplex PCR; TCRdb's copy keeps in-frame clones and lacks some. Of some 150,000 clones detected, approximately 60% appear once; the ten largest clones hold 7% to 8.5%. The origin of this receptor is a woman in her sixties in good health and CMV-seropositive. Sample: PBMCs.

The CDR3 coding sequence is TGTGCCAGCAGTGAAGCGCGAGGGAACGAGCAGTACTTC. Translating it yields CASSEARGNEQYF. The chain links TRBV2 to TRBJ2-7, with D possibly being TRBD2 (5 bases). The V and J ends lost 0 bases and 5 bases respectively, with 8 bases between them. The CDR3 contains 13 residues. Germline values: CDR1 SNHLY, CDR2 FYNNEI.